This TCR beta chain was sequenced for a study of T cells after yellow fever vaccination. This clonotype appeared a few times. As yet, its antigen is unknown. Study findings and constraints: Clones that expanded after primary vaccination mostly reappeared after the booster (roughly 97% CD4, 70% to 90% CD8).

CDR1 SNHLY and CDR2 FYNNEI come from the germline V gene. The CDR3 is 14 amino acids. The V end lost 6 bases, the J end lost 4 bases, and 13 bases lay between the germline ends. TCRdb analysed the 5' RACE reads with MiXCR anew, one entry per CDR3 protein. The sample includes 620,000 or so distinct CDR3 sequences, more than 9% of them seen just once. The sample was PBMCs, taken on the day of the yellow fever booster vaccination. The chain employs TRBV2 and TRBJ2-1; D is possibly TRBD2 (5 bases). This receptor was obtained from a man aged 30 to 45 who received the YFV17D yellow fever vaccine. The CDR3 coding sequence is TGTGCCAGCAGACCCGGGATTTTATACAATGAGCAGTTCTTC. Translated: CASRPGILYNEQFF.